The 21 T cell receptor beta chains below all came from one sample that was sequenced in a study of blood T cell repertoires in COVID-19. The data were produced by immunoSEQ multiplex PCR, yet TCRdb's version contains in-frame clones alone and is incomplete. Of 150,000 to 200,000 clones listed, 87% are singletons. The sequenced material came from peripheral blood. All receptors come from a young man with active or convalescent COVID-19.

The chain employs TRBV5-4 and TRBJ2-7, with 8 bases identical to TRBD1. CDR1 and CDR2 (germline): SGHNT, YYREEE (reference sequence). The junction had 12 bases not matched to a gene; V was cut back by 2 bases and J by 2 bases. CDR3 length: 17 residues. The CDR3 is CASSFLISTDRAYEQYF. For the CDR3, the DNA is TGTGCCAGCAGCTTCCTCATTTCTACGGACAGGGCCTACGAGCAGTACTTC.

The chain joins TRBV29-1 to TRBJ2-1; possible D gene TRBD1, 6 bases. Looked up from germline, CDR1 is SQVTM and CDR2 is ANQGSEA. V was clipped by 7 bases and J by 7 bases, with 17 bases between them. The CDR3 runs to 13 residues. CDR3 loop: CSALTGTRNEQFF. Written as DNA, the CDR3 is TGCAGCGCATTGACCGGGACACGGAATGAGCAGTTCTTC.

V and J are TRBV15 and TRBJ2-3; 12 nucleotides align to TRBD2. CDR3 length: 17 amino acids. Germline V CDR1 and CDR2: LNHNV, YYDKDF (reference sequence). Germline trimming cut 0 bases from V and 8 bases from J; bases unmatched to any gene: 9. CDR3 DNA sequence: TGTGCCACCAGCAGAGATCGGACTAGCGGGGCCTCAGGTACGCAGTATTTT. This gives the protein CATSRDRTSGASGTQYF.

The table lists this clone with a count of one. The V call is TRBV5-1, the J call TRBJ2-2; TRBD2 matches 7 bases. The V and J ends lost 4 bases and 0 bases, in that order; junction bases with no gene match: 9. The CDR3 totals 17 residues. The germline V gene encodes CDR1 SGHRS and CDR2 YFSETQ. The CDR3 spells CASSLDLAEPNTGELFF. In DNA, the CDR3 is TGCGCCAGCAGCCTAGACCTAGCGGAGCCGAACACCGGGGAGCTGTTTTTT.

The CDR3 protein is CSVSNRGWQYF. The CDR3, as DNA: TGCAGCGTTAGTAACAGGGGCTGGCAGTACTTC. This sequence joins TRBV29-1 and TRBJ2-7; TRBD1 agrees at 7 bases. The CDR3 length is 11 residues. Trimming took 5 bases from V and 9 from J; bases not matched to a gene: 7. CDR1 is SQVTM and CDR2 is ANQGSEA in the germline V gene.

This chain links TRBV11-2 with TRBJ2-7, with TRBD1 identical over 9 bases. V was clipped by 5 bases and J by 4 bases; unmatched bases: 6. CDR1 is SGHAT, CDR2 FQNNGV, per germline. This CDR3 region has 14 residues. The CDR3 coding sequence is TGTGCCAGCAGCACCGGGGACAGGGCGTACGAGCAGTACTTC. It codes for CASSTGDRAYEQYF.

V usage is TRBV6-2 or TRBV6-3 and J usage is TRBJ1-6; a weak D match, TRBD1 (5 bases). The V gene lost 7 bases and the J gene lost 4 bases, with 20 bases spanning the gap. The CDR3 length is 17 residues. Germline CDR1 reads MNHEY; CDR2 reads SVGEGT. The CDR3 protein is CASNPDSHTIYNSPLHF. The CDR3 DNA is TGTGCCAGCAACCCCGACAGCCATACGATTTATAATTCACCCCTCCACTTT.

The chain employs TRBV11-2 and TRBJ1-3; D is possibly TRBD1 (5 bases). Germline CDR1 and CDR2: SGHAT and FQNNGV. The V and J ends lost 5 bases and 4 bases respectively, with 9 bases between them. The CDR3 is 13 amino acids. The CDR3 region is CASSLTVGNTIYF. The CDR3 DNA reads as TGTGCCAGCAGCCTGACAGTAGGAAACACCATATATTTT.

The DNA for the CDR3 is TGTGCCAGCAGCTCACAGGGGGCGTGGGGCACCGGGGAGCTGTTTTTT. It is translated as CASSSQGAWGTGELFF. The V gene is TRBV11-3, the J gene TRBJ2-2; TRBD1 matches at 9 bases. Germline V gene data show CDR1 as SGHNT and CDR2 as YENEEA. The V and J ends lost 4 bases and 4 bases, in that order; junction bases with no gene match: 7. There are 16 residues in the CDR3.

The gene calls are TRBV6-5 and TRBJ2-7, with 9 bases fitting TRBD2. This CDR3 is 15 amino acids long. Germline V lookup: CDR1 MNHEY, CDR2 SVGAGI. J gave up 0 bases and V 4 bases, and 4 bases lay outside the gene matches. In DNA form, the CDR3 reads TGTGCCAGCAGTTTTAGCGGGAGAGACTCCTACGAGCAGTACTTC. Residues: CASSFSGRDSYEQYF.

This rearrangement joins TRBV6-5 to TRBJ2-5, with D perhaps TRBD2 (6 bases). CDR3 size: 16 residues. Trimming left V 0 bases short and J 4 bases short, with 15 bases between. The germline V gene encodes CDR1 MNHEY and CDR2 SVGAGI. CDR3 coding DNA: TGTGCCAGCAGTTACTCCGGGAGTTCGGAGGGAGAGACCCAGTACTTC. The encoded protein is CASSYSGSSEGETQYF.

This clone has only one observation. J is TRBJ1-5 and V is TRBV20-1, with 9 bases aligning to TRBD1. V shed 3 bases, J shed 6 bases, and the junction held 9 bases outside the gene matches. The CDR3 runs 15 residues. Germline-derived CDR1 and CDR2 are DFQATT and SNEGSKA (reference sequence). The CDR3 DNA is TGCAGTGCTAGTACACAGGGGGCGCGAATTCAGCCCCAGCATTTT. This codes for CSASTQGARIQPQHF.

J is TRBJ1-3 and V is TRBV19; tentatively, D is TRBD1 (6 bases). The CDR3 covers 13 residues. Germline V gene sequence: CDR1 LNHDA, CDR2 SQIVND (reference sequence). Trimming removed 9 bases at V and 4 bases at J, with 13 bases between. Here the CDR3 reads CASRQDRGNTIYF. CDR3 coding DNA: TGTGCCAGCAGACAGGACCGGGGAAACACCATATATTTT.

V is TRBV2 and J is TRBJ2-5, with a weak D call TRBD1 (5 bases). Germline CDR1 is SNHLY and CDR2 is FYNNEI. The CDR3 is made up of 11 amino acids. V was shortened by 8 bases and J by 3 bases, with 7 bases between the two germline ends. CDR3: CASQTEETQYF. DNA of the CDR3: TGTGCCAGCCAGACAGAAGAGACCCAGTACTTC.

This clone was counted once. The genes are TRBV4-1 and TRBJ1-5; D is possibly TRBD1 (5 bases). Per germline, CDR1 MGHRA and CDR2 YSYEKL. The CDR3 covers 18 residues. The ends were cut back, 1 base at V and 1 base at J, with 17 bases in the middle. CDR3 nucleotide sequence: TGCGCCAGCAGCCAAGGGCGTTTCGGGGGAGGGAGCAATCAGCCCCAGCATTTT. Protein: CASSQGRFGGGSNQPQHF.

The chain links TRBV9 to TRBJ2-2, with 9 bases lining up with TRBD1. Trimming removed 0 bases from V and 1 base from J; junction bases left unmatched: 4. The CDR3 totals 17 residues. Germline CDR1 and CDR2: SGDLS and YYNGEE. The CDR3 sequence is CASSVGRGQGNTGELFF. In DNA, the CDR3 is TGTGCCAGCAGCGTAGGAAGGGGACAGGGGAACACCGGGGAGCTGTTTTTT.

A remark on this clone: This specimen includes other DNA sequences encoding the same CDR3. The gene calls are TRBV5-6 and TRBJ1-4; D gene uncertain. From germline, CDR1 is SGHDT and CDR2 YYEEEE. The CDR3 sequence is 13 residues long. V shed 0 bases and J shed 5 bases, with 5 bases lying between them. DNA of the CDR3: TGTGCCAGCAGCTTGGGCCGGAATGAAAAACTGTTTTTT. This sequence encodes CASSLGRNEKLFF. Full variable domain (missing parts from reference TRBV5-6 and TRBJ1-4): DAGVTQSPTHLIKTRGQQVTLRCSPKSGHDTVSWYQQALGQGPQFIFQYYEEEERQRGNFPDRFSGHQFPNYSSELNVNALLLGDSALYLCASSLGRNEKLFFGSGTQLSVL.

The gene calls are TRBV6-6 and TRBJ1-4; TRBD1 might be the D (5 bases). This CDR3 contains 14 residues. Trimming removed 6 bases from V and 8 bases from J, with 16 bases in between. Germline assignment: CDR1 MNHNY and CDR2 SVGAGI (reference sequence). CDR3 bases: TGTGCCAGCAGCGACCGAGCACGGGGGGAAAAACTGTTTTTT. Protein product: CASSDRARGEKLFF.

J is TRBJ1-3 and V is TRBV4-3; the match to TRBD1 covers 9 bases. Germline CDR1 is LGHNA and CDR2 is YSLEER. The CDR3 has 15 residues. V lost 3 bases to trimming and J lost 4 bases; unmatched junction nucleotides: 4. The DNA for the CDR3 is TGCGCCAGCAGCCATGGGACAGGGACCGGAAACACCATATATTTT. Translation: CASSHGTGTGNTIYF.

This clone was found many times. V is TRBV18 and J is TRBJ2-5; D is possibly TRBD2 (5 bases). V was trimmed by 4 bases and J by 5 bases, leaving 11 bases between them. The CDR3 runs 13 residues. Germline V gene lookup returns CDR1 KGHSH and CDR2 LQKENI. CDR3 coding DNA: TGTGCCAGCTCACAATCCCAGCGGGAGACCCAGTACTTC. It translates to CASSQSQRETQYF.

J is TRBJ2-3 and V is TRBV5-1, with 12 bases aligning to TRBD2. This CDR3 spans 18 amino acids. The trim removed 1 base at V and 2 bases at J, leaving 8 bases unmatched. Germline assignment: CDR1 SGHRS and CDR2 YFSETQ. The CDR3 sequence: CASSLRPSGGASTDTQYF. The CDR3, as DNA: TGCGCCAGCAGCTTGAGGCCTAGCGGGGGGGCTTCCACAGATACGCAGTATTTT.